One sample yielded the 24 T cell receptor beta chains listed below, sequenced in a study of early T cells in non-severe SARS-CoV-2 infection. TCRdb re-analysed the 5' RACE reads in MiXCR, keeping a single row per CDR3 protein. The table records fewer than 45,000 distinct CDR3 sequences, roughly 9.9% of them present only once. The source material was whole blood. The receptors originated from an adult who was a healthcare worker with PCR-confirmed SARS-CoV-2 infection or an uninfected control (not recorded which).

The gene calls are TRBV29-1 and TRBJ1-2, with TRBD1 identical over 8 bases. The trim removed 6 bases at V and 3 bases at J, leaving 6 bases unmatched. This CDR3 is built from 13 residues. Germline V gene lookup returns CDR1 SQVTM and CDR2 ANQGSEA. The CDR3 spells CSVGGQADYGYTF. In nucleotides, the CDR3 is TGCAGCGTGGGGGGACAGGCGGACTATGGCTACACCTTC.

The sample holds many counts of this clonotype. V gene TRBV12-3 or TRBV12-4 combines with J gene TRBJ1-3; D is possibly TRBD1 (5 bases). Trimming pared 4 bases from V and 3 bases from J, leaving 16 bases between. CDR3 length equals 16 residues. The CDR3 DNA is TGTGCCAGCAGTTCCGGAGGGGCCATCGGTGGAAACACCATATATTTT. This sequence encodes CASSSGGAIGGNTIYF.

The rearrangement uses TRBV10-3 and TRBJ2-2, with 9 positions matching TRBD1. Trimming cost V 10 bases and J 6 bases; bases outside gene matches: 9. The CDR3 is 14 amino acids. Germline V gene sequence: CDR1 ENHRY, CDR2 SYGVKD. The CDR3 sequence: CASRDRVMAGELFF. CDR3 coding DNA: TGTGCCAGCCGGGACAGGGTAATGGCCGGGGAGCTGTTTTTT.

This clonotype was picked up many times. CDR3 sequence: CASSELTYRYGYTF. CDR3 sequence (DNA): TGTGCCAGCAGTGAACTGACATATCGTTATGGCTACACCTTC. The chain joins TRBV25-1 to TRBJ1-2; no reliable D call. V lost 2 bases and J lost 5, with 12 bases in between. The CDR3 contains 14 residues. Germline lookup yields CDR1 MGHDK and CDR2 SYGVNS.

Of note for this clonotype: A read error is possible here, since a much larger clone lies one base away. The V gene is TRBV2, the J gene TRBJ1-1; 9 positions match TRBD1. This CDR3 spans 12 amino acids. Germline CDR1 is SNHLY and CDR2 is FYNNEI. The CDR3: CVSSKDRGGAFF. The CDR3, as DNA: TGTGTCAGCAGTAAGGACAGGGGAGGAGCTTTCTTT.

This clonotype was observed a handful of times. The rearrangement links TRBV7-8 to TRBJ2-2, with TRBD1 as a possible D gene (5 bases). Looked up from germline, CDR1 is SGHVS and CDR2 is FQNEAQ. CDR3 length: 13 amino acids. V gave up 8 bases and J gave up 7 bases, with 14 bases separating them. Here the CDR3 DNA reads TGTGCCAGCCTGAGGATTCAGGGCGGGGAGCTGTTTTTT. Its protein product is CASLRIQGGELFF. Together with reference TRBV7-8 and TRBJ2-2, the CDR3 gives the full variable domain: GAGVSQSPRYKVAKRGQDVALRCDPISGHVSLFWYQQALGQGPEFLTYFQNEAQLDKSGLPSDRFFAERPEGSVSTLKIQRTQQEDSAVYLCASLRIQGGELFFGEGSRLTVL.

The gene calls are TRBV12-3 or TRBV12-4 and TRBJ2-7; weak D call: TRBD2 (6 bases). V lost 1 base to trimming and J lost 7 bases, with 17 bases between them. The CDR3 has 15 amino acids. CDR3 DNA: TGTGCCAGCAGTTTAGGGGCAGGGAGGCCCTGGGAGCAGTACTTC. It encodes CASSLGAGRPWEQYF.

Ten or more counts support this clonotype. This chain connects TRBV10-3 to TRBJ2-7; no clear D. CDR3 length equals 13 residues. Germline V gives CDR1 ENHRY, CDR2 SYGVKD. Trimming took off 0 bases at V and 4 bases at J, with 7 bases between the two ends. CDR3 coding DNA: TGTGCCATCAGTGAGTCCCCCGGGTACGAGCAGTACTTC. Protein sequence: CAISESPGYEQYF.

The genes are TRBV19 and TRBJ1-6; no clear D gene. Trimming removed 2 bases at V and 7 bases at J, with 9 bases between. The CDR3 spans 14 residues. Germline assignment: CDR1 LNHDA and CDR2 SQIVND (reference sequence). This CDR3 reads CASSIMDLNSPLHF. The CDR3 DNA reads TGTGCCAGTAGTATAATGGACCTAAATTCACCCCTCCACTTT.

This clonotype was seen a handful of times. This rearrangement joins TRBV5-1 to TRBJ2-7; TRBD1 agrees at 7 bases. Germline lookup yields CDR1 SGHRS and CDR2 YFSETQ. The CDR3 has 15 amino acids. With V trimmed by 1 base and J by 0 bases, 4 bases remained unmatched. Here the CDR3 reads CASSLTTGNSYEQYF. DNA of the CDR3: TGCGCCAGCAGCTTGACGACAGGGAACTCCTACGAGCAGTACTTC. Variable domain in full (rest from reference TRBV5-1 and TRBJ2-7): KAGVTQTPRYLIKTRGQQVTLSCSPISGHRSVSWYQQTPGQGLQFLFEYFSETQRNKGNFPGRFSGRQFSNSRSEMNVSTLELGDSALYLCASSLTTGNSYEQYFGPGTRLTVT.

In this sample, this clonotype turned up many times. This chain connects TRBV28 to TRBJ1-1, with D possibly being TRBD1 (5 bases). CDR1 and CDR2 (germline): MDHEN, SYDVKM. Trimming shortened V by 3 bases and J by 0 bases, and 8 bases separated the two germline ends. The CDR3 covers 14 residues. The CDR3 region is CASSLGGVNTEAFF. The DNA for the CDR3 is TGTGCCAGCAGTTTGGGAGGGGTGAACACTGAAGCTTTCTTT.

The chain couples TRBV7-2 to TRBJ2-1; D gene unclear. The CDR3 spans 12 residues. V lost 5 bases and J lost 7, with 9 bases in between. Germline lookup yields CDR1 SGHTA and CDR2 FQGNSA. DNA for the CDR3: TGTGCCAGCAGCCCCGACCCAAATGAGCAGTTCTTC. This gives the protein CASSPDPNEQFF.

In this sample, this clonotype turned up many times. The chain couples TRBV7-8 to TRBJ1-1, with a weak D call TRBD1 (5 bases). Germline lookup yields CDR1 SGHVS and CDR2 FQNEAQ. The V gene lost 1 base and the J gene lost 8 bases, with 5 bases spanning the gap. CDR3 length: 11 amino acids. CDR3 region: CASSLDREAFF. CDR3 bases: TGTGCCAGCAGCTTAGACAGGGAAGCTTTCTTT.

In its sample, this clonotype was seen many times. V usage is TRBV28 and J usage is TRBJ2-5; 9 nucleotides match TRBD1. Unmatched junction bases numbered 8, after V lost 3 bases and J lost 9 bases. Looked up from germline, CDR1 is MDHEN and CDR2 is SYDVKM. This CDR3 has 14 amino acids. The CDR3 protein is CASSLVGTGRAQYF. The CDR3 DNA reads as TGTGCCAGCAGTTTGGTGGGGACAGGGCGGGCCCAGTACTTC. Variable domain in full (rest from reference TRBV28 and TRBJ2-5): DVKVTQSSRYLVKRTGEKVFLECVQDMDHENMFWYRQDPGLGLRLIYFSYDVKMKEKGDIPEGYSVSREKKERFSLILESASTNQTSMYLCASSLVGTGRAQYFGPGTRLLVL.

Regarding this clonotype: A read error may explain this, as a much larger clone is one base away. The V and J genes are TRBV19 and TRBJ2-7; D not resolved. CDR1 and CDR2 (germline): LNHDA, SQIVND (reference sequence). There are 13 residues in the CDR3. V gave up 4 bases and J gave up 9 bases, with 16 bases separating them. The chain's CDR3 is CASSTGSFSSQYV. The CDR3 DNA sequence: TGTGCCAGTAGTACAGGATCTTTCTCTTCGCAGTACGTC.

This sequence joins TRBV19 and TRBJ2-3; TRBD2 agrees at 9 bases. Germline CDR1 is LNHDA and CDR2 is SQIVND (reference sequence). This CDR3 has 15 residues. V was clipped by 3 bases and J by 10 bases; unmatched bases: 11. This CDR3 reads CASSIQAGGNAAQYF. The CDR3 nucleotides read TGTGCCAGTAGTATTCAAGCGGGGGGCAACGCGGCGCAGTATTTT. Complete variable domain (other parts from reference TRBV19 and TRBJ2-3): DGGITQSPKYLFRKEGQNVTLSCEQNLNHDAMYWYRQDPGQGLRLIYYSQIVNDFQKGDIAEGYSVSREKKESFPLTVTSAQKNPTAFYLCASSIQAGGNAAQYFGPGTRLTVL.

This chain links TRBV28 with TRBJ2-3, with D hard to call. Trimming left V 5 bases short and J 2 bases short, with 11 bases between. This CDR3 spans 14 amino acids. In germline, CDR1 is MDHEN, CDR2 SYDVKM. The DNA for the CDR3 is TGTGCCAGCAGTCCCCTTCGGGTCACAGATACGCAGTATTTT. Translating gives CASSPLRVTDTQYF.

This clonotype was found many times. In DNA, the CDR3 is TGTGCCAGCAGCTTAGTCATGAACACTGAAGCTTTCTTT. The encoded protein is CASSLVMNTEAFF. This chain joins TRBV11-2 and TRBJ1-1, with D unclear. Germline CDR1 and CDR2: SGHAT and FQNNGV. With 1 base removed from V and 0 bases from J, the gap between germline ends came to 3 bases. CDR3 length equals 13 residues.

This clonotype was counted many times. The genes are TRBV12-3 or TRBV12-4 and TRBJ1-5, with D uncertain. Trimming pared 5 bases from V and 6 bases from J, leaving 11 bases between. The length of the CDR3 is 13 residues. The CDR3 DNA is TGTGCCAGCAGTCTCCACGAGGGTCAGCCCCAGCATTTT. Its protein product is CASSLHEGQPQHF.

This clonotype has a handful of counts. V is TRBV29-1 and J is TRBJ1-2, with a tentative D call TRBD1 (6 bases). Per germline, CDR1 SQVTM and CDR2 ANQGSEA. The CDR3 is 13 residues long. Trimming left V 4 bases short and J 2 bases short, with 11 bases between. The CDR3, as DNA: TGCAGCGTTGGAGGGACAAGAAACTATGGCTACACCTTC. It specifies CSVGGTRNYGYTF.

The gene calls are TRBV13 and TRBJ1-1; no clear D gene. Trimming cost V 1 base and J 6 bases, with 6 bases left between them. This CDR3 has 12 residues. Germline V gene sequence: CDR1 PRHDT, CDR2 FYEKMQ (reference sequence). CDR3 sequence (DNA): TGTGCCAGCAGCTTAGCGGAGGCTGAAGCTTTCTTT. This encodes CASSLAEAEAFF.

This clonotype occurred many times. V gene TRBV6-5 combines with J gene TRBJ1-2, with D possibly TRBD1 on 5 matching bases. The V and J ends lost 2 bases and 5 bases respectively, with 12 bases between them. This CDR3 is built from 14 residues. CDR1 and CDR2 (germline): MNHEY, SVGAGI. The CDR3 protein is CASSYDGTGYGYTF. CDR3 sequence (DNA): TGTGCCAGCAGTTACGATGGGACGGGTTATGGCTACACCTTC.

In this sample, this clonotype turned up many times. The chain uses TRBV14 and TRBJ1-2, with 7 bases matching TRBD1. The germline V gene has CDR1 SGHDN and CDR2 FVKESK. The junction had 9 bases not matched to a gene; V was cut back by 4 bases and J by 4 bases. CDR3 length: 15 amino acids. CDR3 nucleotide sequence: TGTGCCAGCAGCCCCGAACAGGGGTCCTCCTATGGCTACACCTTC. This encodes CASSPEQGSSYGYTF.

This clonotype was picked up a small number of times. The chain recombines TRBV5-1 with TRBJ1-6; a possible D gene is TRBD1 (5 bases). Germline CDR1 reads SGHRS; CDR2 reads YFSETQ. Between the trimmed V and J ends, which lost 4 bases and 9 bases, there was a span of 17 bases. The CDR3 has 15 residues. The CDR3 nucleotides are TGCGCCAGCAGCCCGGGAGGAGGGGAGAGTTCACCCCTCCACTTT. It is translated as CASSPGGGESSPLHF.